The clone carrying this T cell receptor (beta chain) appeared once. The sample originates from a study of blood T cell repertoires in COVID-19. Study-level background: Material from acute and convalescent COVID-19 was sourced from the United States, Italy and Spain. Nucleic acid was either cDNA or gDNA, and it came from T cells, B-cell-depleted T cells, or PBMCs.

In the source study's methods: Reference gene primer amplification gave estimated nucleated cell counts. Generated by immunoSEQ multiplex PCR, the TCRdb table keeps only in-frame clones and is missing some. From that table come the V and J calls and clone size; the DNA was used to work out D and trimming. This sample carries 200,000 or so clones, 70% to 90% of them seen once, and the ten largest clones take 6.2%. Germline loops: CDR1 SNHLY, CDR2 FYNNEI. J gave up 4 bases and V 7 bases, and 10 bases lay outside the gene matches. This CDR3 comprises 15 residues. The material sequenced was peripheral blood. This chain uses TRBV2 with TRBJ2-3, with 8 bases lining up with TRBD2. This receptor was taken from a middle-aged woman who had recovered from COVID-19. The CDR3 nucleotides read TGTGCCAGCACTCCGGGAGGGCCCTCCGCAGATACGCAGTATTTT. Protein: CASTPGGPSADTQYF.